Listed below are T cell receptor beta chains from one sample, sequenced in a study of cytomegalovirus exposure and HLA in healthy donors. Repertoires were generated with immunoSEQ multiplex PCR, while TCRdb's copy carries only in-frame clones and drops some. The table records under 150,000 clones, 80% to 90% of them present only once. Specimen: PBMCs. These receptors all stem from a woman between 18 and 30 years old in good health and CMV-seronegative. CDR3s include the opening cysteine and the closing phenylalanine or tryptophan. Fields, in order: CDR3 DNA, CDR3 protein, J gene, D gene, V gene, clone size. A D gene is named only where the DNA matches it firmly. The size of a clone is reported for some rows only, either as once, few or many, or as a class for expanded clones.

CDR3nt: TGTGCCAGTAGCGGGACAGGGAGCGGCTACACCTTC; CDR3aa: CASSGTGSGYTF; j_gene: TRBJ1-2; d_gene: TRBD1; v_gene: TRBV19; abundance: .
CDR3nt: TGTGCCAGCAGCCAGAGCGCGGTGGGTTTCGGCTACACCTTC; CDR3aa: CASSQSAVGFGYTF; j_gene: TRBJ1-2; d_gene: .; v_gene: TRBV6-1; abundance: .
CDR3nt: TGTGCCAGCAGCTTAGTTGGACAGGTCCAAGAGACCCAGTACTTC; CDR3aa: CASSLVGQVQETQYF; j_gene: TRBJ2-5; d_gene: TRBD1; v_gene: TRBV13; abundance: .
CDR3nt: TGTGCCAGCAGTGTTGGGGCAGGGAATATAGCCAAAAACATTCAGTACTTC; CDR3aa: CASSVGAGNIAKNIQYF; j_gene: TRBJ2-4; d_gene: .; v_gene: TRBV2; abundance: .
CDR3nt: TGTGCCAGCAGAGGTAGCACTAATGAAAAACTGTTTTTT; CDR3aa: CASRGSTNEKLFF; j_gene: TRBJ1-4; d_gene: .; v_gene: TRBV28; abundance: once
CDR3nt: TGTGCCAGCAGCACCCAGGGGGACGGTCGCACAAATACGCAGTATTTT; CDR3aa: CASSTQGDGRTNTQYF; j_gene: TRBJ2-3; d_gene: TRBD1; v_gene: TRBV28; abundance: .
CDR3nt: TGTGCCAGCAGCCCAAACCCTCGCGTCAAACCGGGATTGAAGGAGCCCGAGCAGTACTTC; CDR3aa: CASSPNPRVKPGLKEPEQYF; j_gene: TRBJ2-7; d_gene: .; v_gene: TRBV5-4; abundance: .
CDR3nt: TGTGCCAGCAGTCCACAAGGGGCAGATACGCAGTATTTT; CDR3aa: CASSPQGADTQYF; j_gene: TRBJ2-3; d_gene: .; v_gene: TRBV6-1; abundance: .
CDR3nt: TGTGCCTGGATGGGTCGGGCGAACACCGGGGAGCTGTTTTTT; CDR3aa: CAWMGRANTGELFF; j_gene: TRBJ2-2; d_gene: .; v_gene: TRBV30; abundance: .
CDR3nt: TGTGCCAGTAGTCCACCCGCATTAGACAATGAGCAGTTCTTC; CDR3aa: CASSPPALDNEQFF; j_gene: TRBJ2-1; d_gene: .; v_gene: TRBV19; abundance: .
CDR3nt: TGCGCCAGCAGCTTCCCTAGCGGGGGGGACACCGGGGAGCTGTTTTTT; CDR3aa: CASSFPSGGDTGELFF; j_gene: TRBJ2-2; d_gene: TRBD2; v_gene: TRBV5-1; abundance: .
CDR3nt: TGCGCCAGCAGCTTGGAGAGGGCTGGGGCCAACGTCCTGACTTTC; CDR3aa: CASSLERAGANVLTF; j_gene: TRBJ2-6; d_gene: .; v_gene: TRBV5-1; abundance: .
CDR3nt: TGTGCCAGCAGCGGGACAGGTCCCAGCACCGGGGAGCTGTTTTTT; CDR3aa: CASSGTGPSTGELFF; j_gene: TRBJ2-2; d_gene: TRBD1; v_gene: TRBV9; abundance: .
CDR3nt: TGCGCCAGCAGCCCGGGAGGAAGCACAGATACGCAGTATTTT; CDR3aa: CASSPGGSTDTQYF; j_gene: TRBJ2-3; d_gene: TRBD2; v_gene: TRBV5-1; abundance: .
CDR3nt: TGTGCCAGCAGCACCGACCTAGGACTAGCGGAGCACACAGATACGCAGTATTTT; CDR3aa: CASSTDLGLAEHTDTQYF; j_gene: TRBJ2-3; d_gene: TRBD2; v_gene: TRBV9; abundance: .
CDR3nt: TGTGCCAGTAGTATCAGCGTACAAGAGACCCAGTACTTC; CDR3aa: CASSISVQETQYF; j_gene: TRBJ2-5; d_gene: .; v_gene: TRBV19; abundance: .
CDR3nt: TGTGCCAGCAGCCCAGGGGGTACGAACACCGGGGAGCTGTTTTTT; CDR3aa: CASSPGGTNTGELFF; j_gene: TRBJ2-2; d_gene: TRBD1; v_gene: TRBV6-6; abundance: .
CDR3nt: TGCAGCGTTGATGGGGGGTGGAATGAGCAGTTCTTC; CDR3aa: CSVDGGWNEQFF; j_gene: TRBJ2-1; d_gene: .; v_gene: TRBV29-1; abundance: .
CDR3nt: TGTGCCAGCAGTGAAGGGCCAGGGAAGTTCTTC; CDR3aa: CASSEGPGKFF; j_gene: TRBJ2-1; d_gene: .; v_gene: TRBV6-1; abundance: once
CDR3nt: TGTGCCAGCAGAACTACCGGGACTAGCGCCTACGAGCAGTACTTC; CDR3aa: CASRTTGTSAYEQYF; j_gene: TRBJ2-7; d_gene: TRBD2; v_gene: TRBV28; abundance: .
CDR3nt: TGCGCCAGCAGCTGGGGACAGTCCCCGTTTTCTCAAGAGACCCAGTACTTC; CDR3aa: CASSWGQSPFSQETQYF; j_gene: TRBJ2-5; d_gene: TRBD1; v_gene: TRBV5-1; abundance: .
CDR3nt: TGTGCCAGCAGCCAGGGGGACAGGGGAAGTAATTCACCCCTCCACTTT; CDR3aa: CASSQGDRGSNSPLHF; j_gene: TRBJ1-6; d_gene: TRBD1; v_gene: TRBV11-2; abundance: .
CDR3nt: TGTGCCAGCAGCTTAGATTGGAGCCGCACCGGGGAGCTGTTTTTT; CDR3aa: CASSLDWSRTGELFF; j_gene: TRBJ2-2; d_gene: .; v_gene: TRBV7-2; abundance: .
CDR3nt: TGCGCCAGCAGTTATAACAGGGACTCCTACGAGCAGTACTTC; CDR3aa: CASSYNRDSYEQYF; j_gene: TRBJ2-7; d_gene: .; v_gene: TRBV5-1; abundance: .
CDR3nt: TGTGCCAGCACAGGGATGTACGAGCAGTACTTC; CDR3aa: CASTGMYEQYF; j_gene: TRBJ2-7; d_gene: .; v_gene: TRBV6-1; abundance: .
CDR3nt: TGTGCCAGCACCCGAGGGACAGGGGTGAGAGAGACCCAGTACTTC; CDR3aa: CASTRGTGVRETQYF; j_gene: TRBJ2-5; d_gene: TRBD1; v_gene: TRBV4-2; abundance: .
CDR3nt: TGTGCCAGTCACCCCCCGGGCGGGGGTCCTGGAAACACCATATATTTT; CDR3aa: CASHPPGGGPGNTIYF; j_gene: TRBJ1-3; d_gene: .; v_gene: TRBV19; abundance: .